The entry below describes one T cell receptor (beta chain). Its cognate antigen has yet to be identified. No qualities accompany the bases; no much larger clone lies one base away. The sample originates from a study of T cell repertoires in cytomegalovirus infection (dated by TCRdb to about 2019). The study in broad terms: Donor HLA type was relevant to the analysis, because carriage of CMV infection together with the matching HLA type was indicated by public TCR beta signatures.

What the research found in general, with its limitations: Carriers of CMV infection plus the relevant HLA type were discriminated by the cumulative frequency of public TCR beta family members in the study cohort and in an independent approximately 360-donor cohort. The ex vivo response was dominated by HLA-C-restricted CMV-specific TCR beta clonotypes, and the single most frequent clonotype in two of eight donors was supplied by these HLA-C-restricted clonotypes.

CDR1 and CDR2 are read off the germline V gene (reference sequence) as MNHEY and SMNVEV. V and J are truncated by 4 bases and 6 bases respectively, leaving an intervening sequence of 12 bases. CDR3 length: 14 amino acids, cysteine to phenylalanine. Only the CDR3 DNA is retained, 42 bases long and in frame from the first base. TCRdb names Illumina HiSeq 1500 as the instrument used. Using fastp trimming at Q25 and MiXCR clonotype assembly, TCRdb reanalyzed the public sequencing data and kept in-frame beta chains. CDR3 protein sequences are deduplicated, and each keeps its most common genes and DNA. Counted in this sample were more than 250,000 distinct CDR3 sequences; roughly 13% of them appeared once. The ten largest make up around 9.5% of the sample.

The chain employs TRBV27 and TRBJ2-2, and the D gene may be TRBD1, 6 bases matching. The clonotype comes from a human donor in good health (CMV status not recorded). Some clones in this sample may be carry-over from other donors' samples. Sequenced input: PBMCs. CDR3 region: CASSSVQGPGELFF. The nucleotides read TGTGCCAGCAGTTCAGTTCAGGGGCCCGGGGAGCTGTTTTTT.